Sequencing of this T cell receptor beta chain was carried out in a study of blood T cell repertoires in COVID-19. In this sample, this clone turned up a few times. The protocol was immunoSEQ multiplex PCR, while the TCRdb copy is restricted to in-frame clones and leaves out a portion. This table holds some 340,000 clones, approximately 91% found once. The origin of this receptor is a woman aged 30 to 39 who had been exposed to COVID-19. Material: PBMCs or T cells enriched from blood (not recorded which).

The CDR3 nucleotides read TGCGCCAGCAGTGAGGGGGCCTATTGGAATGAGCAGTTCTTC. This encodes CASSEGAYWNEQFF. The genes are TRBV10-2 and TRBJ2-1; D may be TRBD1 (5 bases). Per germline, CDR1 WSHSY and CDR2 SAAADI. Deletions cut 2 bases from V and 7 bases from J, with 12 bases between. The CDR3 is 14 amino acids.